Below are 24 T cell receptor beta chains sequenced from a single sample in a study of cytomegalovirus exposure and HLA in healthy donors. Vbeta (60) and Jbeta (13) primers were used in the PCR. TCRdb's table, derived via immunoSEQ multiplex PCR, lists solely in-frame clones and lacks some. Here the sample spans approximately 100,000 clones, 76% being singletons. Sample: PBMCs. The receptors come from a woman aged 40 to 50 in good health and CMV-seropositive.

The chain links TRBV9 to TRBJ1-1; 11 positions match TRBD1. The V segment lost 6 bases and the J segment 3 bases; nucleotides outside the gene matches: 10. The CDR3 extends over 16 amino acids. The V gene's germline CDR1 is SGDLS and CDR2 YYNGEE. For the CDR3, the DNA is TGTGCCAGCAAACAAGGACAGGGGGCCTCGTACACTGAAGCTTTCTTT. This encodes CASKQGQGASYTEAFF.

The chain uses TRBV2 and TRBJ2-1; 12 bases line up with TRBD1. The CDR3 length is 15 residues. The junction had 7 bases not matched to a gene; V was cut back by 5 bases and J by 8 bases. Germline lookup yields CDR1 SNHLY and CDR2 FYNNEI. This CDR3 reads CASSFQGTGGYEQFF. CDR3 nucleotide sequence: TGTGCCAGCAGTTTTCAAGGGACAGGGGGCTATGAGCAGTTCTTC.

V is TRBV30 and J is TRBJ2-7; maybe TRBD1 (6 bases). Germline V gives CDR1 GTSNPN, CDR2 SVGIG (reference sequence). Between the trimmed V and J ends, which lost 0 bases and 0 bases, there was a span of 9 bases. CDR3 length: 14 amino acids. Written as DNA, the CDR3 is TGTGCCTGGAGTGTTGGGGGCATCTCCTACGAGCAGTACTTC. Translated, it gives CAWSVGGISYEQYF.

This clone was seen just once. J is TRBJ1-5 and V is TRBV27; D not resolved. V was shortened by 2 bases and J by 4 bases, with 12 bases between the two germline ends. This CDR3 contains 15 residues. The germline CDR1 and CDR2 sequences are MNHEY and SMNVEV (reference sequence). The chain's CDR3 is CASSLGSSGNQPQHF. CDR3 coding DNA: TGTGCCAGCAGTTTAGGCTCTTCGGGTAATCAGCCCCAGCATTTT.

In regard to this clone: Germline and junction disagree at one end, which may indicate a read error. The gene calls are TRBV12-5 and TRBJ1-5; D call uncertain. The CDR3 is 12 amino acids. CDR1 and CDR2 from the germline V gene are LGHNT and FRNRAP. This CDR3 is CASGLVDSPLHF. CDR3 nucleotides: TGTGCTAGTGGTTTGGTGGACTCCCCCCTGCATTTT.

As for this clone: It is likely a read error, because the conserved phenylalanine at the end of the CDR3 is missing. The V call is TRBV6-1, the J call TRBJ1-5; D remains ambiguous. The CDR3 extends over 14 amino acids. V gave up 4 bases and J gave up 2 bases, with 9 bases separating them. The germline V gene encodes CDR1 MNHNS and CDR2 SASEGT. The CDR3 DNA is TGTGCCAGCAGTGGCGGAGGAGGCAATCAGCCCCAGCATCTT. Amino acid sequence: CASSGGGGNQPQHL.

This chain connects TRBV6-5 to TRBJ1-2; TRBD1 might be the D (5 bases). V lost 6 bases and J lost 0, with 14 bases in between. From germline, CDR1 is MNHEY and CDR2 SVGAGI. There are 15 residues in the CDR3. Here the CDR3 reads CASRPGGTSNYGYTF. The CDR3 coding sequence is TGTGCCAGCAGACCGGGGGGTACCTCTAACTATGGCTACACCTTC.

The chain combines TRBV7-9 with TRBJ2-4; D ambiguous. This CDR3 region has 11 residues. Germline V gene sequence: CDR1 SEHNR, CDR2 FQNEAQ (reference sequence). The V and J ends lost 5 bases and 11 bases respectively, with 10 bases between them. CDR3: CASSHSRVQYF. The CDR3 DNA reads as TGTGCCAGCAGCCATTCTCGGGTTCAGTACTTC.

This clone was counted ten times or more. The V and J genes are TRBV12-5 and TRBJ2-6, with D possibly matching TRBD1 (5 bases). The CDR3 runs to 14 residues. CDR1 is LGHNT, CDR2 FRNRAP, per germline. Between the trimmed V and J ends, which lost 4 bases and 4 bases, there was a span of 8 bases. In nucleotides, the CDR3 is TGTGCTAGTGGTTCAGGGTACGGGGCCAACGTCCTGACTTTC. Protein product: CASGSGYGANVLTF.

This clone was seen a handful of times. The V gene is TRBV10-2, the J gene TRBJ1-5, with 7 bases matching TRBD1. Germline trimming cut 4 bases from V and 3 bases from J; bases unmatched to any gene: 6. This CDR3 has 15 residues. Germline V CDR1 and CDR2: WSHSY, SAAADI. The CDR3 DNA sequence: TGCGCCAGCAGTGCAACGGGACAGATCAATCAGCCCCAGCATTTT. Encoded protein: CASSATGQINQPQHF.

This clone has just a few counts. The chain employs TRBV6-1 and TRBJ2-1; D is perhaps TRBD2 (5 bases). Germline V gives CDR1 MNHNS, CDR2 SASEGT. This CDR3 has 14 amino acids. V lost 6 bases and J lost 6, with 15 bases in between. CDR3 residues: CASSQRWLSNEQFF. Here the CDR3 DNA reads TGTGCCAGCAGCCAGCGGTGGTTGAGCAATGAGCAGTTCTTC.

The chain employs TRBV4-2 and TRBJ2-2; TRBD2 matches 9 bases. V lost 1 base to trimming and J lost 6 bases; unmatched junction nucleotides: 9. The CDR3 has 17 amino acids. Germline V gene data show CDR1 as LGHNA and CDR2 as YNFKEQ. The CDR3 DNA sequence: TGTGCCAGCAGCCAAGCGTGGCGGGCTAGCGGGGCCGGGGAGCTGTTTTTT. Translation: CASSQAWRASGAGELFF.

This clone was counted a few times. V is TRBV19 and J is TRBJ1-2; D might be TRBD1 (5 bases). Trimming left V 4 bases short and J 6 bases short, with 12 bases between. The CDR3 is 13 residues long. Germline-derived CDR1 and CDR2 are LNHDA and SQIVND (reference sequence). The DNA of the CDR3 is TGTGCCAGTAGTAGAATAGGGGAGGATGGCTACACCTTC. It translates to CASSRIGEDGYTF.

This clone has just one count. The chain has TRBV7-2 and TRBJ2-1, with D perhaps matching TRBD2 (5 bases). This CDR3 has 12 residues. CDR1 and CDR2 from the germline V gene are SGHTA and FQGNSA. Trimming shortened V by 3 bases and J by 10 bases, and 10 bases separated the two germline ends. The CDR3 DNA follows: TGTGCCAGCAGCTTGGTAAGGAGGGAGCAGTTCTTC. Its translation: CASSLVRREQFF.

The gene calls are TRBV7-2 and TRBJ2-5, with 7 bases aligning to TRBD2. Germline V gene lookup returns CDR1 SGHTA and CDR2 FQGNSA. With V trimmed by 3 bases and J by 7 bases, 11 bases remained unmatched. The CDR3 is 15 residues long. CDR3 bases: TGTGCCAGCAGCTTCGGTGGGGGGGAAGGTGGGACCCAGTACTTC. It codes for CASSFGGGEGGTQYF.

The rearrangement uses TRBV5-1 and TRBJ1-1, with D possibly TRBD1 on 6 matching bases. There are 17 residues in the CDR3. V was trimmed by 0 bases and J by 2 bases, leaving 17 bases between them. From germline, CDR1 is SGHRS and CDR2 YFSETQ. Here the CDR3 DNA reads TGCGCCAGCAGCTTGGGAGTGGGGGCCGCGGTCAACACTGAAGCTTTCTTT. It encodes CASSLGVGAAVNTEAFF.

The rearrangement links TRBV4-2 to TRBJ1-6; D remains ambiguous. Germline CDR1 reads LGHNA; CDR2 reads YNFKEQ. The CDR3 extends over 16 amino acids. V was trimmed by 6 bases and J by 2 bases, leaving 14 bases between them. In DNA form, the CDR3 reads TGTGCCAGCAGACGCGAGGGAGGCCCCTATAATTCACCCCTCCACTTT. Protein sequence: CASRREGGPYNSPLHF.

The gene calls are TRBV4-1 and TRBJ1-2, with TRBD1 matching over 9 bases. V trimming: 2 bases; J trimming: 5 bases; junction bases outside the gene matches: 6. Germline V gene lookup returns CDR1 MGHRA and CDR2 YSYEKL. This CDR3 is 15 amino acids long. For the CDR3, the DNA is TGCGCCAGCAGCCAAAGATGGGGACAGGGATATGGCTACACCTTC. This encodes CASSQRWGQGYGYTF.

This clone has a handful of counts. The V gene is TRBV7-2, the J gene TRBJ2-1, with 9 nucleotides matching TRBD1. Germline V gives CDR1 SGHTA, CDR2 FQGNSA. This CDR3 comprises 17 residues. Trimming cost V 6 bases and J 4 bases; bases outside gene matches: 13. The CDR3 coding sequence is TGTGCCAGCAGGAAAACCGCCGGGACAGGGTCGTACAATGAGCAGTTCTTC. Protein product: CASRKTAGTGSYNEQFF.

This chain links TRBV6-5 with TRBJ2-5, with 8 bases fitting TRBD2. Germline V gene data show CDR1 as MNHEY and CDR2 as SVGAGI. V shed 6 bases, J shed 4 bases, and the junction held 7 bases outside the gene matches. The CDR3 consists of 14 residues. CDR3: CASRPSGGVETQYF. The CDR3 coding sequence is TGTGCCAGCAGGCCCTCCGGGGGGGTAGAGACCCAGTACTTC.

The rearrangement joins TRBV6-5 to TRBJ1-1, with TRBD1 matching over 7 bases. The CDR3 spans 15 residues. The germline V gene has CDR1 MNHEY and CDR2 SVGAGI. The V gene end was trimmed by 6 bases and the J gene end by 0 bases; junction bases not matched to a gene: 7. The CDR3 here is CASRYRGNLNTEAFF. Here the CDR3 DNA reads TGTGCCAGCAGGTACAGGGGAAACTTGAACACTGAAGCTTTCTTT.

This sequence joins TRBV27 and TRBJ1-1; 8 positions agree with TRBD1. Losses at the gene ends were 7 bases for V and 1 base for J; bases not matched to a gene: 8. The germline gives CDR1 MNHEY, CDR2 SMNVEV (reference sequence). The CDR3 has 15 amino acids. CDR3 coding DNA: TGTGCCAGCACCAAAACAGGGGGACAGAACACTGAAGCTTTCTTT. It encodes CASTKTGGQNTEAFF.

Only a few counts were recorded for this clone. The chain is built from TRBV30 and TRBJ1-1; 9 bases fit TRBD1. Trimming at V came to 0 bases and at J to 5 bases, leaving 4 bases not matched to a gene. The CDR3 is made up of 14 amino acids. The germline gives CDR1 GTSNPN, CDR2 SVGIG (reference sequence). The CDR3 loop is CAWSVRDRDTEAFF. CDR3 nucleotides: TGTGCCTGGAGTGTCCGGGACAGGGATACTGAAGCTTTCTTT.

V and J are TRBV30 and TRBJ1-5, with D unclear. The CDR3 covers 14 residues. Germline CDR1 is GTSNPN and CDR2 is SVGIG (reference sequence). V was clipped by 1 base and J by 2 bases, with 9 bases between them. This chain's CDR3 is CAWSATGGNQPQHF. CDR3 coding DNA: TGTGCCTGGAGTGCTACCGGGGGCAATCAGCCCCAGCATTTT.